These 17 T cell receptor beta chains originate from one sample sequenced in a study of blood T cells in healthy people across ages. The second PCR ran roughly 6 to 11 cycles with a sample-barcoded 5' primer and J-beta primers. MiXCR, applied by TCRdb to the 5' RACE reads, yields one record per CDR3 protein. The table records about 680,000 distinct CDR3 sequences, 45% to 50% of them present only once. The sample consisted of blood. Receptors originate from a woman aged 55-75 years in good health.

This chain links TRBV20-1 with TRBJ2-1; 7 bases line up with TRBD2. The CDR3 sequence is 17 residues long. Trimming at V came to 5 bases and at J to 1 base, leaving 14 bases not matched to a gene. The V gene's germline CDR1 is DFQATT and CDR2 SNEGSKA (reference sequence). In DNA form, the CDR3 reads TGCAGTGCTCGAGGTAATCTGGGAGGGAGGTCCTACAATGAGCAGTTCTTC. Translation gives CSARGNLGGRSYNEQFF.

This clonotype occurred many times. The chain couples TRBV28 to TRBJ2-5, with 7 bases lining up with TRBD2. Germline V gives CDR1 MDHEN, CDR2 SYDVKM. Trimming took 3 bases from V and 9 from J; bases not matched to a gene: 13. The CDR3 length is 15 residues. The CDR3 nucleotides read TGTGCCAGCAGTTTCTCCCCCAGCGGGAAACCGGCCCAGTACTTC. Amino acid sequence: CASSFSPSGKPAQYF.

Only one count was recorded for this clonotype. The CDR3 spells CSARVTAWGETQYF. CDR3 DNA: TGCAGTGCTAGAGTAACAGCGTGGGGGGAGACCCAGTACTTC. V usage is TRBV20-1 and J usage is TRBJ2-5; D assignment may be TRBD1 or TRBD2 (5 bases each). CDR1 is DFQATT, CDR2 SNEGSKA, per germline (reference sequence). The CDR3 extends over 14 amino acids. V lost 1 base to trimming and J lost 5 bases, with 14 bases between them.

V usage is TRBV6-2 or TRBV6-3 and J usage is TRBJ2-5; 7 bases match TRBD2. This CDR3 is built from 14 residues. The V gene's germline CDR1 is MNHEY and CDR2 SVGEGT. V dropped 5 bases and J dropped 3; count of bases not matched to a gene: 6. The CDR3 coding sequence is TGTGCCAGCAGTGCGCTAGCGGCTGAAGAGACCCAGTACTTC. This codes for CASSALAAEETQYF.

The chain combines TRBV28 with TRBJ2-2; possible D gene TRBD1, 6 bases. CDR1 is MDHEN, CDR2 SYDVKM, per germline. CDR3 size: 16 residues. Trimming pared 3 bases from V and 4 bases from J, leaving 15 bases between. The CDR3 coding sequence is TGTGCCAGCAGTTTCTCCGGGACAATAACCACCGGGGAGCTGTTTTTT. Its protein is CASSFSGTITTGELFF.

The V and J genes are TRBV10-3 and TRBJ2-3; D is perhaps TRBD2 (7 bases). V lost 4 bases to trimming and J lost 5 bases, with 13 bases between them. Germline CDR1 and CDR2: ENHRY and SYGVKD. The CDR3 sequence is 14 residues long. This chain's CDR3 is CAISGGGAIDTQYF. CDR3 coding DNA: TGTGCCATCAGTGGAGGGGGGGCGATAGATACGCAGTATTTT.

Details on this clonotype: With a much larger clone just one base away, this may be a read error. The J gene is TRBJ2-5, the V gene TRBV9; 7 bases match TRBD1. The CDR3 sequence is 15 residues long. Losses at the gene ends were 0 bases for V and 11 bases for J; bases not matched to a gene: 13. CDR1 and CDR2 (germline): SGDLS, YYNGEE. The CDR3 reads CASSVVGQSYNEQYF. In nucleotides, the CDR3 is TGTGCCAGCAGCGTAGTGGGACAGTCATACAATGAGCAGTACTTC.

The chain employs TRBV20-1 and TRBJ1-2; TRBD1 is a possible D gene (6 bases). Germline CDR1 DFQATT, CDR2 SNEGSKA (reference sequence). With 3 bases removed from V and 9 bases from J, the gap between germline ends came to 23 bases. The CDR3 totals 15 residues. In DNA form, the CDR3 reads TGCAGTGCTAGGGCTCCCCGGACGGGGGCGGGTAGCTACACCTTC. Translation: CSARAPRTGAGSYTF.

There are a few counts of this clonotype. The chain employs TRBV7-2 and TRBJ2-1; TRBD1 aligns across 7 bases. Germline V gene data show CDR1 as SGHTA and CDR2 as FQGNSA. Trimming removed 6 bases from V and 9 bases from J; junction bases left unmatched: 14. The CDR3 consists of 15 residues. Here the CDR3 DNA reads TGTGCCAGCAGACGACAGGGCGATTCTTACGGTGAGCAGTTCTTC. Translation: CASRRQGDSYGEQFF.

The chain carries TRBV29-1 and TRBJ2-5; maybe TRBD2 (6 bases). This CDR3 comprises 13 residues. The V gene's germline CDR1 is SQVTM and CDR2 ANQGSEA. V was pared by 1 base and J by 2 bases, with 8 bases between. CDR3 amino acids: CSVEGGGQETQYF. The CDR3 nucleotides read TGCAGCGTTGAAGGAGGAGGGCAAGAGACCCAGTACTTC.

The chain is built from TRBV24-1 and TRBJ2-2; D possibly matches TRBD1 or TRBD2 (5 bases each). The CDR3 totals 16 residues. Germline loops: CDR1 KGHDR, CDR2 SFDVKD. The germline V and J ends were trimmed by 4 bases and 1 base, with 12 bases remaining between them. For the CDR3, the DNA is TGTGCCACCAGTGACCCGGGACCGTTGAACACCGGGGAGCTGTTTTTT. It translates to CATSDPGPLNTGELFF.

In its sample, this clonotype was seen once. A far bigger clonotype differs at one base, so this is likely a read error. The chain joins TRBV7-9 to TRBJ2-4; D might be TRBD1 (5 bases). The J call is uncertain, as TRBJ2-7 better fits the DNA end. In germline, CDR1 is SEHNR, CDR2 FQNEAQ (reference sequence). The CDR3 consists of 12 residues. For the CDR3, the DNA is TGTGCCAGCATCTTAGGGGTCTACGAGCAGTACTTC. It specifies CASILGVYEQYF.

This clonotype has only a few counts. The chain combines TRBV7-2 with TRBJ2-4; 7 positions match TRBD2. The CDR3 covers 15 residues. Trimming took 3 bases from V and 8 from J; bases not matched to a gene: 10. Germline values: CDR1 SGHTA, CDR2 FQGNSA. The CDR3, as DNA: TGTGCCAGCAGCTTCGTTAGTTGGGGGGGGGACATTCAGTACTTC. The encoded protein is CASSFVSWGGDIQYF.

J is TRBJ2-5 and V is TRBV6-5, with D possibly TRBD1 on 5 matching bases. CDR3 length equals 15 residues. Looked up from germline, CDR1 is MNHEY and CDR2 is SVGAGI. Trimming cost V 6 bases and J 1 base, with 15 bases left between them. The DNA for the CDR3 is TGTGCCAGCAGCCTAGGGGTGGGCCTCCAAGAGACCCAGTACTTC. Its translation is CASSLGVGLQETQYF.

A few counts support this clonotype. The gene calls are TRBV3-1 and TRBJ1-6; D remains ambiguous. The V gene lost 1 base and the J gene lost 5 bases, with 9 bases spanning the gap. Germline values: CDR1 LGHDT, CDR2 YNNKEL (reference sequence). The CDR3 extends over 15 amino acids. The CDR3 is CASSQAAVNNSPLHF. The CDR3 DNA reads as TGTGCCAGCAGCCAAGCCGCAGTTAATAATTCACCCCTCCACTTT. The full variable domain, rest sourced from reference TRBV3-1 and TRBJ1-6, is DTAVSQTPKYLVTQMGNDKSIKCEQNLGHDTMYWYKQDSKKFLKIMFSYNNKELIINETVPNRFSPKSPDKAHLNLHINSLELGDSAVYFCASSQAAVNNSPLHFGNGTRLTVT.

A note on this clonotype: One end of the junction is discordant with germline, which a read error may explain. The chain has TRBV27 and TRBJ2-7; D may match TRBD1 or TRBD2 (6 bases each). Germline-derived CDR1 and CDR2 are MNHEY and SMNVEV (reference sequence). There are 13 residues in the CDR3. CDR3 DNA sequence: TGTGCCAGCAACGCAGGGGACTCCTACAAGCAGTACTTC. Translation gives CASNAGDSYKQYF.

This clonotype was seen more than once but under ten times. The V call is TRBV7-2, the J call TRBJ2-3; TRBD1 matches at 7 bases. After removal of 1 base from V and 0 bases from J, the junction contained 4 bases not matched to a gene. The CDR3 consists of 16 residues. CDR1 and CDR2 from the germline V gene are SGHTA and FQGNSA. As DNA, the CDR3 is TGTGCCAGCAGCTTAGTGGGACAGACTAGCACAGATACGCAGTATTTT. Its translation is CASSLVGQTSTDTQYF.